This T cell receptor beta chain was identified in a study of response to subunit inactivated influenza vaccine. Findings and caveats of the study: Few new T cells, the authors suggested, are recruited by each seasonal influenza vaccination.

Per germline, CDR1 DFQATT and CDR2 SNEGSKA (reference sequence). CDR3 length equals 14 residues. TCRdb redid the calling of the RT-PCR reads with MiXCR, one entry per CDR3 protein. There are 540,000 or so distinct CDR3 sequences in the sample; roughly 13% occur only once, and around 14% lies in the top ten. Comments on this clonotype: Its antigen is not known.

This clonotype originated in a man between 45 and 60 years old who received an inactivated influenza vaccine. Sequencing used PBMCs from blood, obtained roughly 47 days after vaccination. V is TRBV20-1 and J is TRBJ2-1; possibly TRBD1 for D (6 bases). The CDR3 loop is CSLWTVLGYNEQFF. Here the CDR3 DNA reads TGCTCTCTGTGGACAGTACTCGGCTACAATGAGCAGTTCTTC.